This entry lists 28 T cell receptor beta chains sequenced from one sample in a study of T cells in localized non-small cell lung cancer. The table came from immunoSEQ multiplex PCR; TCRdb's copy has only in-frame clones and leaves some out. In the table there are 30,000 to 45,000 clones, over 70% of which are singletons. Sequencing was performed on peripheral blood, taken before any cancer treatment. The receptors derive from a woman aged 40 to 75 with stage I lung adenocarcinoma.

The V and J genes are TRBV28 and TRBJ2-3, with TRBD2 matching over 12 bases. The J segment lost 0 bases and the V segment lost 4 bases, leaving 11 bases of the junction unmatched. CDR3 length: 19 amino acids. CDR1 is MDHEN and CDR2 is SYDVKM in the germline V gene. CDR3 sequence: CASSSTAWTSGTSTDTQYF. DNA of the CDR3: TGTGCCAGCAGTTCAACTGCCTGGACTAGCGGGACTAGCACAGATACGCAGTATTTT.

This chain uses TRBV30 with TRBJ2-7; weak D call: TRBD1 (5 bases). This CDR3 region has 14 residues. The V gene's germline CDR1 is GTSNPN and CDR2 SVGIG (reference sequence). Trimming stripped 1 base from V and 2 bases from J, with 12 bases between. Written as DNA, the CDR3 is TGTGCCTGGAGTGGGGGCCGCGCGACCTACGAGCAGTACTTC. It yields the protein CAWSGGRATYEQYF.

The chain carries TRBV7-8 and TRBJ2-1, with 11 bases matching TRBD2. V lost 4 bases and J lost 7; bases outside the gene matches: 9. The CDR3 has 16 amino acids. CDR1 and CDR2 (germline): SGHVS, FQNEAQ. CDR3 nucleotides: TGTGCCAGCAGCTATCCGACTAGCGGGGTGAGGAATGAGCAGTTCTTC. Protein: CASSYPTSGVRNEQFF. Combining the CDR3 with reference TRBV7-8 and TRBJ2-1 gives the whole variable domain GAGVSQSPRYKVAKRGQDVALRCDPISGHVSLFWYQQALGQGPEFLTYFQNEAQLDKSGLPSDRFFAERPEGSVSTLKIQRTQQEDSAVYLCASSYPTSGVRNEQFFGPGTRLTVL.

The V gene is TRBV6-5, the J gene TRBJ2-7, with a weak D call TRBD2 (5 bases). The CDR3 length is 12 residues. The germline CDR1 and CDR2 sequences are MNHEY and SVGAGI. V was trimmed by 5 bases and J by 2 bases, leaving 7 bases between them. CDR3 region: CASSPGAYEQYF. CDR3 nucleotide sequence: TGTGCCAGCAGTCCCGGGGCCTACGAGCAGTACTTC.

This clone was seen only a few times. The J gene is TRBJ2-5, the V gene TRBV27; D might be TRBD2 (6 bases). This CDR3 has 14 residues. The germline gives CDR1 MNHEY, CDR2 SMNVEV (reference sequence). V lost 3 bases to trimming and J lost 5 bases, with 13 bases between them. The DNA of the CDR3 is TGTGCCAGCAGTTTCAGCGGGCTTGTGGAGACCCAGTACTTC. Its translation is CASSFSGLVETQYF.

The chain is built from TRBV5-1 and TRBJ2-1, with 14 bases that match TRBD2. V shed 3 bases, J shed 9 bases, and the junction held 17 bases outside the gene matches. CDR3 size: 19 residues. The germline CDR1 and CDR2 sequences are SGHRS and YFSETQ. This CDR3 reads CASSSQGLAGVGATREQFF. The CDR3 region has the DNA TGCGCCAGCAGCTCCCAGGGACTAGCGGGAGTTGGGGCTACACGTGAGCAGTTCTTC.

The rearrangement joins TRBV10-3 to TRBJ2-3; 13 bases are a match to TRBD2. This CDR3 is 18 amino acids long. Trimming at V came to 2 bases and at J to 2 bases, leaving 7 bases not matched to a gene. Germline-derived CDR1 and CDR2 are ENHRY and SYGVKD. The CDR3 protein is CAISEGTSGTLNTDTQYF. The CDR3 DNA sequence: TGTGCCATCAGTGAGGGGACTAGCGGGACCCTTAACACAGATACGCAGTATTTT.

V usage is TRBV6-6 and J usage is TRBJ2-4; D is uncertain. Germline V CDR1 and CDR2: MNHNY, SVGAGI (reference sequence). CDR3 length equals 15 residues. Trimming shortened V by 8 bases and J by 0 bases, and 14 bases separated the two germline ends. This CDR3 is CASRQLYLAKNIQYF. CDR3 nucleotides: TGTGCCAGCCGGCAATTATATCTAGCCAAAAACATTCAGTACTTC.

The chain combines TRBV5-8 with TRBJ1-1; TRBD1 matches at 7 bases. The CDR3 runs to 13 residues. V was clipped by 1 base and J by 9 bases; unmatched bases: 6. Germline loops: CDR1 SGHTS, CDR2 YDEGEE. This chain's CDR3 is CASSLKGARKAFF. The CDR3 DNA follows: TGTGCCAGCAGCTTGAAGGGGGCGCGGAAAGCTTTCTTT.

The genes are TRBV10-3 and TRBJ1-1; 7 positions agree with TRBD1. The CDR3 totals 15 residues. CDR1 and CDR2 from the germline V gene are ENHRY and SYGVKD. V dropped 2 bases and J dropped 5; count of bases not matched to a gene: 8. The CDR3 here is CAISEPQQGRTEAFF. CDR3 in DNA: TGTGCCATCAGTGAGCCTCAACAGGGGAGGACTGAAGCTTTCTTT.

The V call is TRBV7-3, the J call TRBJ2-3; 9 nucleotides match TRBD1. The CDR3 runs to 16 residues. Trimming took 5 bases from V and 5 from J; bases not matched to a gene: 11. In germline, CDR1 is SGHTA, CDR2 FQGTGA. CDR3 bases: TGTGCCAGCAGCCCCTCCGGACAGGGGTTCAGAGATACGCAGTATTTT. Translation gives CASSPSGQGFRDTQYF. The variable domain in full, completed from reference TRBV7-3 and TRBJ2-3, reads GAGVSQTPSNKVTEKGKYVELRCDPISGHTALYWYRQSLGQGPEFLIYFQGTGAADDSGLPNDRFFAVRPEGSVSTLKIQRTERGDSAVYLCASSPSGQGFRDTQYFGPGTRLTVL.

This clone was counted once. V gene TRBV5-6 combines with J gene TRBJ2-5, with D perhaps TRBD2 (6 bases). Germline CDR1 and CDR2: SGHDT and YYEEEE. V lost 5 bases and J lost 2, with 19 bases in between. The CDR3 extends over 16 amino acids. The CDR3 sequence is CASRPRWAGLQETQYF. Written as DNA, the CDR3 is TGTGCCAGCAGACCCCGCTGGGCGGGACTTCAAGAGACCCAGTACTTC. The variable domain in full, with the rest retrieved from reference TRBV5-6 and TRBJ2-5, is DAGVTQSPTHLIKTRGQQVTLRCSPKSGHDTVSWYQQALGQGPQFIFQYYEEEERQRGNFPDRFSGHQFPNYSSELNVNALLLGDSALYLCASRPRWAGLQETQYFGPGTRLLVL.

The chain recombines TRBV5-5 with TRBJ2-5; D not certain. Germline V gene sequence: CDR1 SGHKS, CDR2 YYEKEE (reference sequence). V lost 1 base, J lost 1 base, and 8 bases lay in between. CDR3 length: 14 amino acids. CDR3: CASSLSLFQETQYF. CDR3 bases: TGTGCCAGCAGCTTGTCACTGTTCCAAGAGACCCAGTACTTC. Full variable domain (missing parts from reference TRBV5-5 and TRBJ2-5): DAGVTQSPTHLIKTRGQQVTLRCSPISGHKSVSWYQQVLGQGPQFIFQYYEKEERGRGNFPDRFSARQFPNYSSELNVNALLLGDSALYLCASSLSLFQETQYFGPGTRLLVL.

The J gene is TRBJ2-5, the V gene TRBV5-8; possibly TRBD1 or TRBD2 for D (7 bases each). V gave up 4 bases and J gave up 5 bases, with 21 bases separating them. Germline lookup yields CDR1 SGHTS and CDR2 YDEGEE. The CDR3 loop spans 16 amino acids. The CDR3 sequence is CASSPRVAGGGETQYF. DNA for the CDR3: TGTGCCAGCAGCCCCCGAGTGGCAGGGGGAGGGGAGACCCAGTACTTC. Using reference TRBV5-8 and TRBJ2-5 for the parts outside the CDR3, the full variable domain is EAGVTQSPTHLIKTRGQQATLRCSPISGHTSVYWYQQALGLGLQFLLWYDEGEERNRGNFPPRFSGRQFPNYSSELNVNALELEDSALYLCASSPRVAGGGETQYFGPGTRLLVL.

V usage is TRBV30 and J usage is TRBJ2-3, with 8 nucleotides matching TRBD2. Trimming removed 0 bases from V and 4 bases from J; junction bases left unmatched: 6. Germline V lookup: CDR1 GTSNPN, CDR2 SVGIG (reference sequence). The CDR3 length is 15 residues. The CDR3 DNA follows: TGTGCCTGGAGTGTGACGGGAGGGCCCGCAGATACGCAGTATTTT. Protein: CAWSVTGGPADTQYF.

This rearrangement joins TRBV18 to TRBJ2-2, with TRBD2 matching 10 bases. Germline V CDR1 and CDR2: KGHSH, LQKENI. The CDR3 spans 23 residues. Trimming at V came to 1 base and at J to 0 bases, leaving 20 bases not matched to a gene. In nucleotides, the CDR3 is TGTGCCAGCTCACCACGAGGGGGCGCTCCCTCTAGCGGGGGCGAATCGAACACCGGGGAGCTGTTTTTT. Translation: CASSPRGGAPSSGGESNTGELFF. Combining the CDR3 with reference TRBV18 and TRBJ2-2 gives the whole variable domain NAGVMQNPRHLVRRRGQEARLRCSPMKGHSHVYWYRQLPEEGLKFMVYLQKENIIDESGMPKERFSAEFPKEGPSILRIQQVVRGDSAAYFCASSPRGGAPSSGGESNTGELFFGEGSRLTVL.

This chain joins TRBV19 and TRBJ1-2, with no clear D. V lost 1 base and J 3 bases, leaving 12 bases between the germline ends. This CDR3 has 15 residues. Germline CDR1 reads LNHDA; CDR2 reads SQIVND (reference sequence). CDR3 nucleotides: TGTGCCAGTAGTATAGCGGGTCCCGGGGACTATGGCTACACCTTC. Residues: CASSIAGPGDYGYTF.

The chain links TRBV7-3 to TRBJ2-1; D possibly corresponds to TRBD2 (6 bases). Germline values: CDR1 SGHTA, CDR2 FQGTGA. Trimming cost V 0 bases and J 5 bases, with 11 bases left between them. The CDR3 is 15 residues long. CDR3 in DNA: TGTGCCAGCAGCTTAACTAGGGGACTCAACAATGAGCAGTTCTTC. Its translation is CASSLTRGLNNEQFF. Variable domain in full (rest from reference TRBV7-3 and TRBJ2-1): GAGVSQTPSNKVTEKGKYVELRCDPISGHTALYWYRQSLGQGPEFLIYFQGTGAADDSGLPNDRFFAVRPEGSVSTLKIQRTERGDSAVYLCASSLTRGLNNEQFFGPGTRLTVL.

V usage is TRBV19 and J usage is TRBJ2-5, with a tentative D call TRBD1 (5 bases). The germline V gene encodes CDR1 LNHDA and CDR2 SQIVND (reference sequence). V gave up 6 bases and J gave up 7 bases, with 12 bases separating them. This CDR3 is built from 12 residues. CDR3 coding DNA: TGTGCCAGTAGCCTGCCAAGGGGGACCCAGTACTTC. Amino acids: CASSLPRGTQYF.

V is TRBV6-6 and J is TRBJ2-5; TRBD1 or TRBD2 may be the D gene (5 bases each). Trimming stripped 6 bases from V and 4 bases from J, with 21 bases between. The CDR3 consists of 16 residues. Germline V CDR1 and CDR2: MNHNY, SVGAGI (reference sequence). Written as DNA, the CDR3 is TGTGCCAGCAGGTCTTCCGGGACGGGGCATGGAGAGACCCAGTACTTC. This codes for CASRSSGTGHGETQYF.

This clone was detected only once. At the DNA level, this CDR3 is encoded by other sequences in the same sample as well. This sequence joins TRBV2 and TRBJ1-6; 7 positions agree with TRBD1. Germline loops: CDR1 SNHLY, CDR2 FYNNEI. Trimming cost V 6 bases and J 8 bases; bases outside gene matches: 4. The CDR3 is made up of 13 amino acids. The DNA of the CDR3 is TGTGCCAGCAGGACAGGGAGGGATTCACCCCTCCACTTT. Its translation is CASRTGRDSPLHF.

This chain joins TRBV29-1 and TRBJ1-1; possibly TRBD1 for D (5 bases). The CDR3 spans 12 residues. Germline V gene sequence: CDR1 SQVTM, CDR2 ANQGSEA. V was trimmed by 4 bases and J by 1 base, leaving 7 bases between them. In DNA form, the CDR3 reads TGCAGCGTTGGCAGGGAGAACACTGAAGCTTTCTTT. This encodes CSVGRENTEAFF. Combining the CDR3 with reference TRBV29-1 and TRBJ1-1 gives the whole variable domain SAVISQKPSRDICQRGTSLTIQCQVDSQVTMMFWYRQQPGQSLTLIATANQGSEATYESGFVIDKFPISRPNLTFSTLTVSNMSPEDSSIYLCSVGRENTEAFFGQGTRLTVV.

The rearrangement joins TRBV7-6 to TRBJ1-4; 8 nucleotides match TRBD1. With 5 bases clipped from V and 0 bases from J, the junction kept 5 bases outside the gene matches. The CDR3 consists of 16 residues. The germline CDR1 and CDR2 sequences are SGHVS and FNYEAQ. The CDR3 spells CASSQTGEATNEKLFF. The CDR3 coding sequence is TGTGCCAGCAGCCAGACAGGGGAAGCAACTAATGAAAAACTGTTTTTT.

The V gene is TRBV21-1, the J gene TRBJ2-7. TRBV21-1 is a pseudogene. The CDR3 spans 17 residues. CDR3 in DNA: TGTGCCAGCAGGAAGGGGGGAGGAACTACCCGCTCCTACGAGCAGTACTTC. As protein: CASRKGGGTTRSYEQYF.

The chain combines TRBV19 with TRBJ2-6; D gene uncertain. Germline lookup yields CDR1 LNHDA and CDR2 SQIVND (reference sequence). Trimming stripped 8 bases from V and 2 bases from J, with 10 bases between. The CDR3 spans 14 residues. CDR3: CASGDVAGANVLTF. The CDR3 bases are TGTGCCAGTGGCGATGTGGCTGGGGCCAACGTCCTGACTTTC.

This clone came up a few times. The chain carries TRBV28 and TRBJ1-2, with a weak D call TRBD1 (6 bases). Trimming stripped 4 bases from V and 13 bases from J, with 19 bases between. The CDR3 runs to 13 residues. CDR1 is MDHEN, CDR2 SYDVKM, per germline. Here the CDR3 reads CASSSVWQTGGTF. DNA of the CDR3: TGTGCCAGCAGTTCGGTTTGGCAGACAGGCGGCACCTTC.

The chain employs TRBV7-6 and TRBJ2-7; TRBD2 matches at 7 bases. Trimming cost V 5 bases and J 1 base; bases outside gene matches: 11. Germline CDR1 is SGHVS and CDR2 is FNYEAQ. This CDR3 has 16 residues. DNA for the CDR3: TGTGCCAGCAGCCCAACCAGCGGGGTTGGGTCCTACGAGCAGTACTTC. Translated: CASSPTSGVGSYEQYF.

The chain uses TRBV19 and TRBJ2-3; 9 positions agree with TRBD1. The V gene's germline CDR1 is LNHDA and CDR2 SQIVND (reference sequence). The CDR3 runs to 14 residues. With 7 bases clipped from V and 6 bases from J, the junction kept 8 bases outside the gene matches. The CDR3: CASKTGGAGDTQYF. The CDR3 DNA reads TGTGCCAGTAAAACAGGGGGCGCAGGGGATACGCAGTATTTT.